One sample yielded the 30 T cell receptor beta chains listed below, sequenced in a study of spatial heterogeneity in lung cancer (dated by TCRdb to about 2019). Library method: 5' RACE. The instrument given in TCRdb is NextSeq 500. The raw public reads went through TCRdb reprocessing: fastp at Q25, MiXCR clone calling, in-frame beta chains kept. Entries are consolidated by CDR3 protein sequence, retaining the most common genes and DNA. The sample yields thousands of distinct CDR3 sequences; 3.5% to 5% were counted once. Around 30% of the sample is in the top ten clones. This specimen's time point label, per the study, means: sample taken at primary tumor resection. TCR sequencing used whole RNA extracted from tumor and nontumor lung tissue, or from cryopreserved PBMC samples, without cell sorting. The sample in question was normal lung tissue next to the tumor, obtained at surgery. The receptor source for this set is a female donor with early-stage non-small cell lung cancer.

Worth noting for this clonotype: The library was prepared for alpha chains; this beta chain is a stray read, so its frequency means little. The chain combines TRBV10-3 with TRBJ2-5; 9 bases fit TRBD1. This CDR3 spans 14 amino acids. Germline V CDR1 and CDR2: ENHRY, SYGVKD. V lost 4 bases and J lost 4; bases outside the gene matches: 4. CDR3: CAISVDRGSETQYF. The CDR3 DNA follows: TGTGCCATCAGTGTTGACAGGGGGTCAGAGACCCAGTACTTC.

This clonotype has at least ten counts. This beta chain is a stray read from a library made for alpha chains; its abundance is not meaningful. The rearrangement joins TRBV7-9 to TRBJ2-4; 7 bases agree with TRBD1. Germline loops: CDR1 SEHNR, CDR2 FQNEAQ (reference sequence). The CDR3 is made up of 15 amino acids. V shed 5 bases, J shed 0 bases, and the junction held 4 bases outside the gene matches. The CDR3 DNA sequence: TGTGCCAGCAGCCCCGACAGGGTAGCCAAAAACATTCAGTACTTC. Encoded protein: CASSPDRVAKNIQYF.

Sample share makes this clonotype medium-sized. This beta chain is a stray read from a library made for alpha chains; its abundance is not meaningful. The chain combines TRBV12-3 or TRBV12-4 with TRBJ1-1, with no clear D. The CDR3 loop spans 12 amino acids. V was cut by 7 bases and J by 1 base, with 7 bases left in between. CDR3 sequence reads: CASTRRNTEAFF. In DNA form, the CDR3 reads TGTGCCAGCACCCGCAGGAACACTGAAGCTTTCTTT.

Sample share makes this clonotype medium-sized (0.01 to 0.1%). This beta chain is an off-target read within a library intended for alpha chains, so its frequency means little. This chain connects TRBV5-1 to TRBJ2-7; possible D gene TRBD2, 6 bases. The CDR3 consists of 13 residues. In germline, CDR1 is SGHRS, CDR2 YFSETQ. V was trimmed by 4 bases and J by 3 bases, leaving 11 bases between them. This chain's CDR3 is CASSPMEGYEQYF. CDR3 bases: TGCGCCAGCAGCCCCATGGAGGGCTACGAGCAGTACTTC.

This clonotype is large (0.1 to 1%) by share. This beta chain is a stray read from a library made for alpha chains; its abundance is not meaningful. The CDR3 coding sequence is TGTGCCAGCAGTTTATTGGCCAGCAATCAGCCCCAGCATTTT. This gives the protein CASSLLASNQPQHF. The chain recombines TRBV28 with TRBJ1-5; D not resolved. Germline lookup yields CDR1 MDHEN and CDR2 SYDVKM. This CDR3 region has 14 residues. Trimming shortened V by 1 base and J by 1 base, and 5 bases separated the two germline ends. Variable domain in full (rest from reference TRBV28 and TRBJ1-5): DVKVTQSSRYLVKRTGEKVFLECVQDMDHENMFWYRQDPGLGLRLIYFSYDVKMKEKGDIPEGYSVSREKKERFSLILESASTNQTSMYLCASSLLASNQPQHFGDGTRLSIL.

This clonotype was detected many times. This beta chain appears as a stray read in a library generated for alpha chains; its size is not informative. The chain carries TRBV4-1 and TRBJ1-4; 8 bases are a match to TRBD1. Germline loops: CDR1 MGHRA, CDR2 YSYEKL. This CDR3 has 16 amino acids. Losses at the gene ends were 3 bases for V and 1 base for J; bases not matched to a gene: 4. As DNA, the CDR3 is TGCGCCAGCAGCCAGTATACAGGGGGAACTAATGAAAAACTGTTTTTT. This encodes CASSQYTGGTNEKLFF.

In this sample, this clonotype turned up many times. This beta chain is an off-target read within a library intended for alpha chains, so its frequency means little. This chain joins TRBV6-5 and TRBJ2-5, with 12 bases aligning to TRBD2. CDR3 length: 16 amino acids. J was trimmed by 8 bases and V by 4 bases; bases with no gene match: 11. Germline V CDR1 and CDR2: MNHEY, SVGAGI. The CDR3 DNA sequence: TGTGCCAGCAGTTCCCTGAGCCTAGCGGGGGGGGGAACCCAGTACTTC. Its protein is CASSSLSLAGGGTQYF.

This clonotype rates as medium-sized. A junction end diverges from the germline sequence, so it may reflect a read error. Because the library targeted alpha chains, this beta chain is an off-target read whose size means little. This chain joins TRBV15 and TRBJ2-5, with a tentative D call TRBD2 (5 bases). CDR1 and CDR2 from the germline V gene are LNHNV and YYDKDF (reference sequence). The CDR3 contains 17 residues. CDR3 sequence reads: CATSRDRVTTHQGTQYF. The CDR3 DNA is TGTGCCACCAGCAGAGATCGGGTGACTACTCACCAAGGGACCCAGTACTTC.

This clonotype is medium-sized by share. As an off-target read in a library built for alpha chains, this beta chain has a frequency of little significance. The chain combines TRBV28 with TRBJ1-5, with TRBD1 identical over 8 bases. The trim removed 5 bases at V and 1 base at J, leaving 7 bases unmatched. Looked up from germline, CDR1 is MDHEN and CDR2 is SYDVKM. This CDR3 comprises 16 residues. The CDR3 DNA sequence: TGTGCCAGCAGTAGTGCAGGGGGCAGGAGCAATCAGCCCCAGCATTTT. Its protein product is CASSSAGGRSNQPQHF.

This clonotype has ten or more counts. The library was built for alpha chains, so this beta chain is an off-target read and its size means little. The CDR3 bases are TGCAGTGTCGCCGGGGCAGGCTACACCTTC. It encodes CSVAGAGYTF. The J gene is TRBJ1-2, the V gene TRBV20-1; D perhaps matches TRBD1 (5 bases). Trimming cost V 7 bases and J 8 bases, with 11 bases left between them. The CDR3 runs 10 residues. Looked up from germline, CDR1 is DFQATT and CDR2 is SNEGSKA (reference sequence).

Relative to its sample, this clonotype is medium-sized. This beta chain came through as a stray read in a library set up for alpha chains, and its size says little. V usage is TRBV2 and J usage is TRBJ2-4; D unresolved. Between the trimmed V and J ends, which lost 4 bases and 9 bases, there was a span of 4 bases. CDR1 and CDR2 from the germline V gene are SNHLY and FYNNEI. The CDR3 contains 10 residues. The CDR3 spells CASSVTIQYF. CDR3 bases: TGTGCCAGCAGTGTAACCATTCAGTACTTC.

In its sample, this clonotype was seen many times. This beta chain is off target for a library built for alpha chains, so its abundance means little. V and J are TRBV5-1 and TRBJ2-1; D gene ambiguous. Germline CDR1 is SGHRS and CDR2 is YFSETQ. V gave up 4 bases and J gave up 8 bases, with 13 bases separating them. The CDR3 extends over 13 amino acids. The CDR3 loop reads CASSPSPRDEQFF. For the CDR3, the DNA is TGCGCCAGCAGCCCCTCCCCCCGGGATGAGCAGTTCTTC.

This clonotype was observed many times. This beta chain was picked up by a library intended for alpha chains and is off target, so its count carries little meaning. The chain combines TRBV29-1 with TRBJ1-1; no reliable D call. The germline V and J ends were trimmed by 6 bases and 11 bases, with 13 bases remaining between them. The CDR3 runs to 10 residues. Looked up from germline, CDR1 is SQVTM and CDR2 is ANQGSEA. This CDR3 is CSVVEPVAFF. The CDR3 DNA sequence: TGCAGCGTGGTGGAACCCGTGGCTTTCTTT.

This clonotype was detected ten times or more. This beta chain is a stray read from a library made for alpha chains; its abundance is not meaningful. The J gene is TRBJ1-6, the V gene TRBV7-2, with D perhaps TRBD1 (6 bases). V lost 2 bases to trimming and J lost 8 bases, with 13 bases between them. The CDR3 is 15 amino acids. In germline, CDR1 is SGHTA, CDR2 FQGNSA. The CDR3 DNA reads TGTGCCAGCAGCTTATGGACAGCGCTTGATTCACCCCTCCACTTT. Protein sequence: CASSLWTALDSPLHF.

Within the sample, this clonotype is medium-sized. This beta chain appears as a stray read in a library generated for alpha chains; its size is not informative. The gene calls are TRBV18 and TRBJ2-7; TRBD1 aligns across 7 bases. The germline V gene encodes CDR1 KGHSH and CDR2 LQKENI. Losses at the gene ends were 3 bases for V and 3 bases for J; bases not matched to a gene: 5. CDR3 size: 14 residues. This CDR3 reads CASSPPGQYYEQYF. CDR3 nucleotides: TGTGCCAGCTCACCCCCGGGACAGTACTACGAGCAGTACTTC.

By frequency in the sample, this clonotype is medium-sized. Within a library made for alpha chains, this beta chain is off target, and its count is uninformative. V is TRBV5-1 and J is TRBJ2-4, with unresolved D. From germline, CDR1 is SGHRS and CDR2 YFSETQ. This CDR3 contains 16 residues. V gave up 4 bases and J gave up 2 bases, with 16 bases separating them. The chain's CDR3 is CASSTDGPSSKNIQYF. CDR3 in DNA: TGCGCCAGCAGCACGGATGGACCGTCCTCCAAAAACATTCAGTACTTC.

In its sample, this clonotype was seen many times. This beta chain is an unintended read in a library built for alpha chains; its size means little. The chain has TRBV6-4 and TRBJ2-3; 9 bases match TRBD2. Per germline, CDR1 MRHNA and CDR2 SNTAGT. This CDR3 contains 14 residues. V gave up 10 bases and J gave up 1 base; unmatched junction bases: 6. CDR3 coding DNA: TGTGCCACCTCGGCTAGCGGGGGCACAGATACGCAGTATTTT. Amino acid sequence: CATSASGGTDTQYF.

This clonotype is medium-sized. Within a library made for alpha chains, this beta chain is off target, and its count is uninformative. The gene calls are TRBV20-1 and TRBJ2-3; a weak D match, TRBD2 (6 bases). The CDR3 length is 16 residues. V lost 1 base, J lost 0 bases, and 14 bases lay in between. Germline V lookup: CDR1 DFQATT, CDR2 SNEGSKA (reference sequence). The chain's CDR3 is CSARGFGRGSTDTQYF. The CDR3 DNA reads as TGCAGTGCTAGAGGCTTCGGGCGGGGTAGCACAGATACGCAGTATTTT.

The table lists this clonotype with many counts. This beta chain is an off-target read within a library intended for alpha chains, so its frequency means little. V usage is TRBV25-1 and J usage is TRBJ1-2; no definite D call. The CDR3 is 17 residues long. The germline V gene encodes CDR1 MGHDK and CDR2 SYGVNS. V was clipped by 0 bases and J by 5 bases, with 19 bases between them. The chain's CDR3 is CASSEYEGGRPIYGYTF. DNA of the CDR3: TGTGCCAGCAGTGAATACGAGGGAGGGAGGCCTATATATGGCTACACCTTC.

This clonotype was found many times. Since it is a stray read in a library aimed at alpha chains, this beta chain has a size that is not meaningful. The rearrangement links TRBV7-2 to TRBJ2-4; D is ambiguous. With 1 base removed from V and 4 bases from J, the gap between germline ends came to 11 bases. This CDR3 region has 15 residues. Germline CDR1 SGHTA, CDR2 FQGNSA. CDR3 residues: CASSLEGSQKNIQYF. In nucleotides, the CDR3 is TGTGCCAGCAGCTTAGAAGGTTCCCAGAAAAACATTCAGTACTTC.

With regard to this clonotype: With the library built for alpha chains, this beta chain is off target and its frequency is not meaningful. The gene calls are TRBV29-1 and TRBJ2-3, with TRBD1 matching over 8 bases. V shed 5 bases and J 2 bases; nucleotides not matched to a gene: 6. This CDR3 is built from 14 residues. Germline V gene sequence: CDR1 SQVTM, CDR2 ANQGSEA. CDR3 sequence reads: CSVCRDRFTDTQYF. Here the CDR3 DNA reads TGCAGCGTTTGCCGGGACAGGTTCACAGATACGCAGTATTTT.

This clonotype ranks as large. This beta chain lies outside the target of a library built for alpha chains; its clone size means little. This chain uses TRBV6-5 with TRBJ2-1; no clear D gene. This CDR3 region has 16 residues. Per the germline V gene, CDR1 is MNHEY and CDR2 is SVGAGI. V lost 5 bases, J lost 0 bases, and 14 bases lay in between. The CDR3 DNA sequence: TGTGCCAGCAGTCCCCCGGGTAGACGCTCCTACAATGAGCAGTTCTTC. Its protein is CASSPPGRRSYNEQFF.

This clonotype was picked up many times. This beta chain was picked up by a library intended for alpha chains and is off target, so its count carries little meaning. The chain couples TRBV5-1 to TRBJ1-4, with TRBD1 identical over 8 bases. This CDR3 region has 16 residues. Germline trimming cut 0 bases from V and 7 bases from J; bases unmatched to any gene: 8. CDR1 is SGHRS, CDR2 YFSETQ, per germline. The CDR3 region is CASSLGATGEGEKLFF. The CDR3 DNA follows: TGCGCCAGCAGCTTGGGGGCGACAGGGGAAGGTGAAAAACTGTTTTTT.

About this clonotype: This beta chain is off target for a library built for alpha chains, so its abundance means little. V gene TRBV5-4 combines with J gene TRBJ2-3; tentatively, D is TRBD1 or TRBD2 (5 bases each). The CDR3 loop spans 14 amino acids. The V and J ends lost 4 bases and 1 base respectively, with 10 bases between them. Germline CDR1 and CDR2: SGHNT and YYREEE (reference sequence). The CDR3 sequence is CASSELGGTDTQYF. The CDR3 DNA follows: TGTGCCAGCAGCGAGCTGGGGGGCACAGATACGCAGTATTTT.

Within the sample, this clonotype is large. This beta chain is off target for a library built for alpha chains, so its abundance means little. V usage is TRBV28 and J usage is TRBJ2-5, with 10 bases that match TRBD1. CDR3 length: 16 residues. CDR1 and CDR2 from the germline V gene are MDHEN and SYDVKM. With V trimmed by 5 bases and J by 4 bases, 10 bases remained unmatched. In nucleotides, the CDR3 is TGTGCCAGCAGTCCTTCTAGACAGGGGGCAGGAGAGACCCAGTACTTC. Its protein is CASSPSRQGAGETQYF.

By sample fraction, this clonotype is large. Since it is a stray read in a library aimed at alpha chains, this beta chain has a size that is not meaningful. The rearrangement joins TRBV24-1 to TRBJ2-1; D is unclear. Trimming took 5 bases from V and 2 from J, leaving 9 bases between them. The CDR3 consists of 14 residues. Germline V gene lookup returns CDR1 KGHDR and CDR2 SFDVKD. The CDR3: CATSAAATYNEQFF. Written as DNA, the CDR3 is TGTGCCACCAGTGCAGCCGCAACCTACAATGAGCAGTTCTTC.

This clonotype is termed hyperexpanded. This beta chain turned up in a library designed for alpha chains; as an off-target read, its abundance says little. The chain carries TRBV28 and TRBJ2-5; 11 nucleotides line up with TRBD2. Germline V gene data show CDR1 as MDHEN and CDR2 as SYDVKM. This CDR3 comprises 16 residues. V shed 4 bases and J 5 bases; nucleotides not matched to a gene: 9. The CDR3 coding sequence is TGTGCCAGCAGTTCGGACCTTCTAGCGGGGGGCGAGACCCAGTACTTC. Translation: CASSSDLLAGGETQYF.

This clonotype is categorized as medium-sized. This beta chain is off target for a library built for alpha chains, so its abundance means little. The genes are TRBV27 and TRBJ2-1; D unclear. Trimming pared 3 bases from V and 0 bases from J, leaving 9 bases between. CDR1 is MNHEY, CDR2 SMNVEV, per germline (reference sequence). The CDR3 is 15 residues long. The CDR3 region is CASSFSGSSYNEQFF. The CDR3 bases are TGTGCCAGCAGTTTCTCAGGAAGCTCCTACAATGAGCAGTTCTTC.

A word on this clonotype: The library was built for alpha chains, so this beta chain is an off-target read and its size means little. This sequence joins TRBV20-1 and TRBJ2-7, with D tentatively TRBD2 (5 bases). With 0 bases removed from V and 0 bases from J, the gap between germline ends came to 6 bases. The CDR3 runs 13 residues. Germline assignment: CDR1 DFQATT and CDR2 SNEGSKA (reference sequence). The CDR3 loop reads CSAREGSSYEQYV. Here the CDR3 DNA reads TGCAGTGCTAGAGAGGGGAGCTCCTACGAGCAGTACGTC.

By sample fraction, this clonotype is medium-sized. A library made for alpha chains picked up this beta chain off target, so its size means little. The chain links TRBV29-1 to TRBJ2-5; D may be TRBD1 or TRBD2 (7 bases each). The V end lost 4 bases, the J end lost 5 bases, and 14 bases lay between the germline ends. CDR1 SQVTM and CDR2 ANQGSEA come from the germline V gene. The CDR3 length is 13 residues. CDR3 in DNA: TGCAGCGTTGCACCCCAGGGGGGGGAGACCCAGTACTTC. It translates to CSVAPQGGETQYF.